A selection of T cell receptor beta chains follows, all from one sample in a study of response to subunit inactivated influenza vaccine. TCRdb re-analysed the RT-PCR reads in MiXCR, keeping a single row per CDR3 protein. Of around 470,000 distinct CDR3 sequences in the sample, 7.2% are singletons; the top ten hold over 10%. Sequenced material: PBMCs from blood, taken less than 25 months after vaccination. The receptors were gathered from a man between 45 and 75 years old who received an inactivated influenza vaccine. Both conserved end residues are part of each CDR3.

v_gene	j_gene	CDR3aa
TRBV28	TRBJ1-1	CASSSAPGTGNTEAFF
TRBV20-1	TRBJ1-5	CSASVGYQPQHF
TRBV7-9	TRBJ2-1	CASSLDSVNEQFF
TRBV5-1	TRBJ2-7	CASSLEAYSYEQYF
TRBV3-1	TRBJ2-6	CASSQDNTGANVLTF
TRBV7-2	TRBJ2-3	CASSSRPGPRTDTQYF
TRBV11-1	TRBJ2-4	CASTTTSRGLRAKNIQYF
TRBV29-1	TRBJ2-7	CSAWTVSYEQYF
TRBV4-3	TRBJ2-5	CASSQDWQGSGGAQYF
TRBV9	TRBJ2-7	CASSVGRASGMYEQYF
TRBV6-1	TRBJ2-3	CASRRGWADTQYF
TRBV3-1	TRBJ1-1	CASRWGNTEAFF
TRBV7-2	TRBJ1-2	CASSEKGRGYTF
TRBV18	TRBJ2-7	CASSPSWTSGYEQYF
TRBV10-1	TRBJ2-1	CASSERGTGGWNEQFF
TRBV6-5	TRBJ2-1	CASSWTSGRADEQFF
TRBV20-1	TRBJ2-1	CSASPRTGVYEQFF
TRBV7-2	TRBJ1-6	CASSRNRANSPLHF
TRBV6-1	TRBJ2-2	CASTQQARLGGELFF
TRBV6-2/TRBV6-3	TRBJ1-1	CASSYFEDRNTEAFF
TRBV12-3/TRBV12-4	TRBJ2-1	CASSPDRGTSNEQFF
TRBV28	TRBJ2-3	CASPPRVGLGGTDTQYF
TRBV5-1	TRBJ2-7	CASSLAPEWPPSYEQYF
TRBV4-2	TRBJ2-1	CASSQAGRWSYNEQFF
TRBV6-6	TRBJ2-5	CASSYSGGVTQYF
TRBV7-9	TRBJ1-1	CASSRTDSFSAFF
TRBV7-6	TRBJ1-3	CASRDRPTSGNTIYF
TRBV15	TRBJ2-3	CATSRDRDRGGDTQYF
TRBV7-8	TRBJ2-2	CASSLVRRTTGELFF
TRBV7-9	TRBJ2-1	CASSLNMDNEQFF
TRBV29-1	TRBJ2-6	CSVETPGTSGSSGANVLTF
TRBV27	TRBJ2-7	CASGEQGRTYEQYF
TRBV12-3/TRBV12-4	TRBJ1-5	CASIDLPGGPQHF
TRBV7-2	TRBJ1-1	CASRREIDTEAFF
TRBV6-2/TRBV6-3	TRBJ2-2	CASSNRASNTGELFF
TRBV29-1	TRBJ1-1	CSVTGIMNTEAFF
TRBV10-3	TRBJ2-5	CAISERGRETQYF
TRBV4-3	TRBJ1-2	CASSQDWTVGGYTF
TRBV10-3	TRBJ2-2	CASYVGTGEAGELFF
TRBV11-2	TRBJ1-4	CASSRNTVNEKLFF
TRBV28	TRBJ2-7	CASSRGPWEQYF
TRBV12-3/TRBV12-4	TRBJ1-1	CASRETGDAEAFF
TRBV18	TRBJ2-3	CASSLGQYTDTQYF
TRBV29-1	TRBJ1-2	CSVDGGPKGGYTF
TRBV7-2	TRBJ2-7	CASSLLQFSYEQYF